The next 10 T cell receptor beta chains were all read from a single sample in a study of vaccination and CD4 T cells after COVID-19. Sequence data for DNA of cultured CD4+ T cells were generated by the Oncomine TCR Beta short-read assay. TCRdb called the PCR reads again in MiXCR, with one record for every CDR3 protein. This table holds about 7,200 distinct CDR3 sequences, approximately 60% found once. For these TCRs, the target antigens are not known. Indicated treatment: approximately 9-day PBMC culture with coronavirus spike peptide pools or control peptides (ViraFEST assay). The sample consisted of CD4+ T cells from blood, cultured in vitro. Receptors were obtained from a human donor who had recovered from COVID-19.

CDR3 DNA: TGTGCCAGCTCACCCTTACTAGGGTGGGGCACAGATACGCAGTATTTT. Its translation: CASSPLLGWGTDTQYF. The chain combines TRBV18 with TRBJ2-3, with a possible D match to TRBD2 (5 bases). V was clipped by 3 bases and J by 1 base, with 14 bases between them. Per germline, CDR1 KGHSH and CDR2 LQKENI. This CDR3 has 16 residues. The full variable domain, completed using reference TRBV18 and TRBJ2-3, is NAGVMQNPRHLVRRRGQEARLRCSPMKGHSHVYWYRQLPEEGLKFMVYLQKENIIDESGMPKERFSAEFPKEGPSILRIQQVVRGDSAAYFCASSPLLGWGTDTQYFGPGTRLTVL.

The chain employs TRBV20-1 and TRBJ2-3; D gene unclear. Trimming shortened V by 7 bases and J by 2 bases, and 10 bases separated the two germline ends. CDR1 is DFQATT and CDR2 is SNEGSKA in the germline V gene (reference sequence). This CDR3 comprises 12 residues. CDR3 bases: TGCAGTGGGTGGCGCCTCACAGATACGCAGTATTTT. Amino acid sequence: CSGWRLTDTQYF.

The V call is TRBV21-1, the J call TRBJ1-5. TRBV21-1 is a listed pseudogene. The CDR3 length is 15 residues. CDR3 region: CASSKVGGVNQPQHF. The CDR3 DNA follows: TGTGCCAGCAGCAAAGTAGGAGGGGTAAATCAGCCCCAGCATTTT.

V gene TRBV5-1 combines with J gene TRBJ1-2; TRBD1 might be the D (5 bases). Trimming left V 4 bases short and J 7 bases short, with 17 bases between. Germline values: CDR1 SGHRS, CDR2 YFSETQ. CDR3 size: 14 residues. CDR3 DNA: TGCGCCAGCAGCCCGGGTGGGGGAATGCGTGGCTACACCTTC. Encoded protein: CASSPGGGMRGYTF.

The chain combines TRBV20-1 with TRBJ2-2, with TRBD2 identical over 14 bases. Germline CDR1 is DFQATT and CDR2 is SNEGSKA (reference sequence). The CDR3 runs 15 residues. V dropped 0 bases and J dropped 12; count of bases not matched to a gene: 6. The CDR3 spells CSARELTSGRGQLFF. The CDR3 nucleotides read TGCAGTGCTAGAGAGCTGACTAGCGGGAGGGGGCAGCTGTTTTTT.

This chain joins TRBV20-1 and TRBJ2-5; TRBD1 matches at 8 bases. Germline V gene lookup returns CDR1 DFQATT and CDR2 SNEGSKA (reference sequence). The CDR3 loop spans 12 amino acids. Losses at the gene ends were 6 bases for V and 5 bases for J; bases not matched to a gene: 5. The CDR3 DNA reads TGCAGTGCGGCGACAGGGGACGAGACCCAGTACTTC. Translation: CSAATGDETQYF.

This clonotype was detected only a few times. This chain joins TRBV27 and TRBJ2-7; a weak D match, TRBD2 (5 bases). Per germline, CDR1 MNHEY and CDR2 SMNVEV (reference sequence). V lost 3 bases and J 2 bases, leaving 11 bases between the germline ends. The CDR3 has 14 amino acids. The CDR3 sequence: CASSFSGMPYEQYF. The CDR3 DNA reads TGTGCCAGCAGTTTCTCGGGGATGCCCTACGAGCAGTACTTC.

This clonotype was seen once. The chain combines TRBV7-9 with TRBJ2-1; D possibly corresponds to TRBD2 (6 bases). Germline V gives CDR1 SEHNR, CDR2 FQNEAQ (reference sequence). The CDR3 is 15 amino acids. Deletions cut 2 bases from V and 6 bases from J, with 14 bases between. This chain's CDR3 is CASSLSAGITNEQFF. The CDR3 bases are TGTGCCAGCAGCTTATCGGCGGGAATCACCAATGAGCAGTTCTTC.

CDR3 region: CASSYRVGNQPQHF. CDR3 sequence (DNA): TGTGCCAGCAGTTACAGGGTCGGCAATCAGCCCCAGCATTTT. This sequence joins TRBV6-5 and TRBJ1-5; D unclear. The ends were cut back, 2 bases at V and 2 bases at J, with 7 bases in the middle. Germline CDR1 MNHEY, CDR2 SVGAGI. The CDR3 covers 14 residues.

This chain connects TRBV10-2 to TRBJ2-7, with D tentatively TRBD1 or TRBD2 (5 bases each). CDR1 is WSHSY and CDR2 is SAAADI in the germline V gene. CDR3 length equals 14 residues. The V and J ends lost 9 bases and 6 bases respectively, with 21 bases between them. This CDR3 reads CASRGERTSGEQYF. CDR3 coding DNA: TGCGCCAGTAGAGGGGAGCGGACCTCAGGCGAGCAGTACTTC.